This T cell receptor beta chain originates from a study of identifying expanded T cells in peripheral blood. Study-wide findings and caveats: Variance in clone template counts between approximately two-week samples significantly increased with total template count across all healthy donors.

CDR3 length: 14 amino acids. Trimming removed 6 bases at V and 6 bases at J, with 12 bases between. Germline-derived CDR1 and CDR2 are SGHVS and FNYEAQ. About this clone: Its antigen remains unknown.

Repertoires were generated with immunoSEQ multiplex PCR, while TCRdb's copy carries only in-frame clones and drops some. The top ten hold around 14% of the sample, which has roughly 100,000 clones, more than 70% seen once. The sequencing sample was made of blood. The V call is TRBV7-6, the J call TRBJ1-6, with D possibly matching TRBD1 (5 bases). The source is a person aged 18 to 69 in good health. The CDR3 protein is CASSTGATNSPLHF. In DNA form, the CDR3 reads TGTGCCAGCAGTACCGGGGCAACTAATTCACCCCTCCACTTT.